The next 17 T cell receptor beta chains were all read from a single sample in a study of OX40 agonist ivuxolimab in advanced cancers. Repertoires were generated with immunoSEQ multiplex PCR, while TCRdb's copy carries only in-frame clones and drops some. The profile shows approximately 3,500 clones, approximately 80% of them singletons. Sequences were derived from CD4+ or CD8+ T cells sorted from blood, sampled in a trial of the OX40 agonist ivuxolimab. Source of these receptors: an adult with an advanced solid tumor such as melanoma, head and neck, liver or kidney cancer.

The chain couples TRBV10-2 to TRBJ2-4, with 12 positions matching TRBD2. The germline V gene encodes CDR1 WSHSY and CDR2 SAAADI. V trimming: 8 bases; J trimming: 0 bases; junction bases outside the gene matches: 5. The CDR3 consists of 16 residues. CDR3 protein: CASSEGLAGAKNIQYF. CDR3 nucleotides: TGCGCCAGCTCGGAGGGACTAGCGGGAGCCAAAAACATTCAGTACTTC.

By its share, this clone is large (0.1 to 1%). CDR3: CASSLERYYEQYF. The CDR3, as DNA: TGCGCCAGCAGCTTGGAACGGTACTACGAGCAGTACTTC. This chain joins TRBV5-1 and TRBJ2-7; D unclear. Germline CDR1 and CDR2: SGHRS and YFSETQ. The CDR3 totals 13 residues. V was trimmed by 0 bases and J by 3 bases, leaving 7 bases between them.

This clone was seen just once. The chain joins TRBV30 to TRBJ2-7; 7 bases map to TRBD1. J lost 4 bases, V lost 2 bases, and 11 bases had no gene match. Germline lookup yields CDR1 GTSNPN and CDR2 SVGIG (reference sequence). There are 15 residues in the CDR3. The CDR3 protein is CAWSTASRGWYEQYF. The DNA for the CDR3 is TGTGCCTGGAGTACGGCCAGCAGGGGGTGGTACGAGCAGTACTTC.

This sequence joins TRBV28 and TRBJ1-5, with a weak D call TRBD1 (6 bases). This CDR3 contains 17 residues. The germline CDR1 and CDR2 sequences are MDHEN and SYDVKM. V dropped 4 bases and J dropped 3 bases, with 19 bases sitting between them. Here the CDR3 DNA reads TGTGCCAGCAGTTCCCCTCCGGACAGCTCGGACAATCAGCCCCAGCATTTT. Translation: CASSSPPDSSDNQPQHF.

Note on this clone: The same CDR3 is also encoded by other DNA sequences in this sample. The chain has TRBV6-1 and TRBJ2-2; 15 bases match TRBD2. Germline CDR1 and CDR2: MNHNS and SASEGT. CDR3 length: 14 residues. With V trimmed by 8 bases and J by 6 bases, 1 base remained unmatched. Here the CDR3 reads CASGLAGGPGELFF. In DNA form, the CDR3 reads TGTGCCAGCGGACTAGCGGGAGGGCCCGGGGAGCTGTTTTTT.

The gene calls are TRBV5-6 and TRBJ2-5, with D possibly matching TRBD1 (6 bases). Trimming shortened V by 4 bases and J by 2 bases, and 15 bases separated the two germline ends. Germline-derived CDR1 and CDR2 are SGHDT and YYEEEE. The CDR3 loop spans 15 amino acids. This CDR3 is CASSRFRGEQETQYF. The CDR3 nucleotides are TGTGCCAGCAGCCGATTCAGGGGAGAGCAAGAGACCCAGTACTTC.

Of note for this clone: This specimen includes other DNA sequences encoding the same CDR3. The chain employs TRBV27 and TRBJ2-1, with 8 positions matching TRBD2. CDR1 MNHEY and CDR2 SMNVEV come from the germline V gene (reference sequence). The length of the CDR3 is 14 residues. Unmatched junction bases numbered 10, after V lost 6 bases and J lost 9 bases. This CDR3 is CASRQRREGGEQFF. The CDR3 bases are TGTGCCAGCAGACAGCGCCGGGAGGGGGGTGAGCAGTTCTTC.

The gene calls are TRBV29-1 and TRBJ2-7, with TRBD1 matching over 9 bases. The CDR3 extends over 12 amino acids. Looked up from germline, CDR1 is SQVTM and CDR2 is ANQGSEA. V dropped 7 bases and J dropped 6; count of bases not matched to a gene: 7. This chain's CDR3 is CSARQGGTEQYF. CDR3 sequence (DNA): TGCAGCGCTAGACAGGGGGGTACCGAGCAGTACTTC.

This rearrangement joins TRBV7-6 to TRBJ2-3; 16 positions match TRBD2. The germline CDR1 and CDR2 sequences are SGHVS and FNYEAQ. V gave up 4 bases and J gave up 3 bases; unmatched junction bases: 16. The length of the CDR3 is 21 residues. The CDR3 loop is CASSSPSPGTSGRVRTDTQYF. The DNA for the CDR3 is TGTGCCAGCAGCTCCCCCTCGCCCGGGACTAGCGGGAGGGTGAGGACAGATACGCAGTATTTT.

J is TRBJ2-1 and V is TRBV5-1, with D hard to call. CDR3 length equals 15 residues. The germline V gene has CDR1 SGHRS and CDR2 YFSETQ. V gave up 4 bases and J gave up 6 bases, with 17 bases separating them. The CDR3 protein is CASSMDVVGLNEQFF. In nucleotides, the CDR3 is TGCGCCAGCAGCATGGACGTAGTTGGCCTCAATGAGCAGTTCTTC.

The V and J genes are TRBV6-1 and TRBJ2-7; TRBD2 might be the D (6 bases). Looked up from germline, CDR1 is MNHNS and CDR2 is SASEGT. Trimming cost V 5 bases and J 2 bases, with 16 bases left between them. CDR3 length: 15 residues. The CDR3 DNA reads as TGTGCCAGCAGTAAGCTTAGCGGAGAGGCCTACGAGCAGTACTTC. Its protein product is CASSKLSGEAYEQYF.

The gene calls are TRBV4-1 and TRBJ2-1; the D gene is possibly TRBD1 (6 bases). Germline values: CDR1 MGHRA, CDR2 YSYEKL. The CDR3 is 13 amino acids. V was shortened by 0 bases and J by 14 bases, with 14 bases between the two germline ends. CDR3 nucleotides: TGCGCCAGCAGCCAAGATATGGGCAGGGGAAAGTTCTTC. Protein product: CASSQDMGRGKFF.

CDR3 residues: CASSDHPTTRYEQFF. In nucleotides, the CDR3 is TGTGCCAGCAGCGATCACCCGACAACGAGGTATGAGCAGTTCTTC. This chain links TRBV9 with TRBJ2-1; D gene uncertain. V was cut by 3 bases and J by 8 bases, with 18 bases left in between. This CDR3 has 15 residues. The germline CDR1 and CDR2 sequences are SGDLS and YYNGEE.

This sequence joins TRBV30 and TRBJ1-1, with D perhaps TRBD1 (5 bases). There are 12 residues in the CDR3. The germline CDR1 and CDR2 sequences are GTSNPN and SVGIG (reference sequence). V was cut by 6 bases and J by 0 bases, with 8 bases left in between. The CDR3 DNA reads TGTGCCTGCTTGGGGGTGAACACTGAAGCTTTCTTT. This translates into CACLGVNTEAFF.

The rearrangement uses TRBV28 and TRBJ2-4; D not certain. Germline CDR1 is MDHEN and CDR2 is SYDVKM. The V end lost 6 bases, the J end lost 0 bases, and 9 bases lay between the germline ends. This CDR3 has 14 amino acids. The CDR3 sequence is CASSPQLAKNIQYF. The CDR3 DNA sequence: TGTGCCAGCAGCCCTCAGCTAGCCAAAAACATTCAGTACTTC. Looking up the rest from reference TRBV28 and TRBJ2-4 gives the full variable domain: DVKVTQSSRYLVKRTGEKVFLECVQDMDHENMFWYRQDPGLGLRLIYFSYDVKMKEKGDIPEGYSVSREKKERFSLILESASTNQTSMYLCASSPQLAKNIQYFGAGTRLSVL.

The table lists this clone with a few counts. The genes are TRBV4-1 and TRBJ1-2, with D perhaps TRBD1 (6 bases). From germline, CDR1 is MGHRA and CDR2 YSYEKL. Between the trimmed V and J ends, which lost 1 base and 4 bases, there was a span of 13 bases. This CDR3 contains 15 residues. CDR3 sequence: CASSQGPGGVYGYTF. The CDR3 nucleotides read TGCGCCAGCAGCCAAGGGCCCGGGGGCGTCTATGGCTACACCTTC.

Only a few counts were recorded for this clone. This chain's CDR3 is CASSTGTGLNTEAFF. The DNA of the CDR3 is TGTGCCAGCAGTACCGGCACAGGGTTGAACACTGAAGCTTTCTTT. V and J are TRBV6-1 and TRBJ1-1; D might be TRBD1 (6 bases). V lost 5 bases and J lost 0, with 13 bases in between. In germline, CDR1 is MNHNS, CDR2 SASEGT. This CDR3 has 15 residues.